This T cell receptor (beta chain) was captured by sequencing in a study of blood T cell repertoires in COVID-19. J lost 7 bases, V lost 4 bases, and 9 bases had no gene match. Germline V gene lookup returns CDR1 SGHTA and CDR2 FQGNSA. CDR3 length: 15 residues. TCRdb's copy holds only in-frame clones and misses some; the assay was immunoSEQ multiplex PCR. The sample includes nearly 350,000 clones, about 87% of them seen just once. The TCR originated in a woman aged 45-65 years with COVID-19, enrolled during active disease. The chain links TRBV7-2 to TRBJ2-1, with TRBD2 identical over 8 bases. The sequenced sample was peripheral blood. In DNA, the CDR3 is TGTGCCAGCAGCTCCCGGATTAGCGGGAAGAATGAGCAGTTCTTC. This sequence encodes CASSSRISGKNEQFF.